The 2 T cell receptor beta chains reported below all come from one sample, sequenced in a study of blood T cells in healthy people across ages (dated by TCRdb to between 2014 and 2017). Receptors were amplified or captured by 5' RACE. The sample was run on an Illumina HiSeq 2500. A second PCR of roughly 6 to 12 cycles was performed with a sample-barcoded 5' primer and a J-beta primer mix. TCRdb ran its own pipeline on the public reads, namely fastp trimming at Q25 and MiXCR clone calling, and kept in-frame beta chains. Each entry merges the rows of one CDR3 protein and shows their most common DNA and genes. In all, the sample holds around 800,000 distinct CDR3 sequences, and around 50% of those were seen once. Jointly, the top ten make up 15% to 20% of the sample. Sequenced: blood. The receptors here all came from a man aged 80 or over in good health.

The chain employs TRBV6-5 and TRBJ2-7; tentative D call: TRBD1 (6 bases). The CDR3 contains 12 residues. V gave up 7 bases and J gave up 3 bases, with 10 bases separating them. CDR1 and CDR2 (germline): MNHEY, SVGAGI. The CDR3 region is CASTTGNYEQYF. CDR3 nucleotides: TGTGCCAGCACCACAGGGAACTACGAGCAGTACTTC.

This chain uses TRBV2 with TRBJ1-5; D gene unclear. The CDR3 is made up of 14 amino acids. CDR1 is SNHLY and CDR2 is FYNNEI in the germline V gene. The ends were cut back, 1 base at V and 2 bases at J, with 6 bases in the middle. The CDR3, as DNA: TGTGCCAGCAGTGAAGTAACAGGCAATCAGCCCCAGCATTTT. Amino acids: CASSEVTGNQPQHF.